Shown below are 14 T cell receptor beta chains from a single sample sequenced in a study of CD8 T cells in Susac syndrome. Random hexamers were used to reverse transcribe an amount of about 0.45 to 1 ug RNA. TCRdb ran MiXCR on the immunoSEQ multiplex PCR reads and lists one entry per CDR3 protein. The table shows 300,000 or so distinct CDR3 sequences, with about 92% occurring only once. The sample taken for sequencing was CD4+ T cells from PBMCs. The receptors derive from a human donor with multiple sclerosis.

The chain recombines TRBV19 with TRBJ2-5; 8 positions agree with TRBD1. The CDR3 consists of 13 residues. Losses at the gene ends were 6 bases for V and 5 bases for J; bases not matched to a gene: 5. Germline values: CDR1 LNHDA, CDR2 SQIVND (reference sequence). The CDR3, as DNA: TGTGCCAGTAGCAGGGGGCATCTCGAGACCCAGTACTTC. Translating it yields CASSRGHLETQYF.

V is TRBV20-1 and J is TRBJ2-5; no firm D call. The CDR3 has 11 amino acids. The germline CDR1 and CDR2 sequences are DFQATT and SNEGSKA (reference sequence). V lost 0 bases and J lost 6, with 5 bases in between. The CDR3 region is CSARDIQTQYF. The CDR3 region has the DNA TGCAGTGCTAGAGACATTCAGACCCAGTACTTC.

The chain combines TRBV30 with TRBJ2-1; 7 positions match TRBD2. Germline CDR1 is GTSNPN and CDR2 is SVGIG (reference sequence). This CDR3 is built from 15 residues. J gave up 2 bases and V 3 bases, and 7 bases lay outside the gene matches. The CDR3 coding sequence is TGTGCCTGGAGATCTCTAGCGGATACCTACAATGAGCAGTTCTTC. Translation gives CAWRSLADTYNEQFF.

This chain uses TRBV19 with TRBJ2-7; D gene ambiguous. The CDR3 sequence is 13 residues long. Germline assignment: CDR1 LNHDA and CDR2 SQIVND (reference sequence). Trimming pared 1 base from V and 3 bases from J, leaving 7 bases between. The CDR3 region is CASSIGTLYEQYF. CDR3 DNA: TGTGCCAGTAGTATAGGGACCCTCTACGAGCAGTACTTC.

The chain employs TRBV6-5 and TRBJ1-1; 7 nucleotides line up with TRBD1. CDR3 length: 15 amino acids. V was pared by 5 bases and J by 0 bases, with 6 bases of the junction left unmatched. Germline V gene data show CDR1 as MNHEY and CDR2 as SVGAGI. The CDR3 loop reads CASSRTGTMNTEAFF. CDR3 nucleotides: TGTGCCAGCAGTAGGACAGGAACTATGAACACTGAAGCTTTCTTT.

This clonotype was seen only once. The genes are TRBV6-6 and TRBJ1-1, with D perhaps matching TRBD1 (6 bases). The CDR3 runs 16 residues. V lost 0 bases, J lost 6 bases, and 17 bases lay in between. The germline V gene has CDR1 MNHNY and CDR2 SVGAGI (reference sequence). CDR3 DNA: TGTGCCAGCAGTTACTCTTCGCTTGACAGGACGGCTGAAGCTTTCTTT. Protein: CASSYSSLDRTAEAFF.

This clonotype was seen just once. The rearrangement uses TRBV7-2 and TRBJ1-1; TRBD1 might be the D (6 bases). The CDR3 covers 15 residues. The V gene's germline CDR1 is SGHTA and CDR2 FQGNSA. V dropped 5 bases and J dropped 6 bases, with 19 bases sitting between them. The CDR3 protein is CASSPPRGAGSEAFF. CDR3 DNA: TGTGCCAGCAGCCCCCCGAGGGGGGCAGGCTCTGAAGCTTTCTTT.

The chain joins TRBV20-1 to TRBJ2-5; D is undetermined. This CDR3 is built from 9 residues. Trimming removed 7 bases at V and 4 bases at J, with 4 bases between. Germline values: CDR1 DFQATT, CDR2 SNEGSKA (reference sequence). As DNA, the CDR3 is TGCAGTGTTGGAGAGACCCAGTACTTC. Translated: CSVGETQYF.

The chain employs TRBV5-5 and TRBJ1-1; D gene ambiguous. The CDR3 totals 15 residues. The V gene's germline CDR1 is SGHKS and CDR2 YYEKEE (reference sequence). The ends were cut back, 2 bases at V and 5 bases at J, with 16 bases in the middle. The CDR3 region has the DNA TGTGCCAGCAGCTTCGGGGTCTCGCGAGGGACTGAAGCTTTCTTT. This codes for CASSFGVSRGTEAFF.

V usage is TRBV15 and J usage is TRBJ1-4; D is perhaps TRBD1 (6 bases). Germline loops: CDR1 LNHNV, CDR2 YYDKDF (reference sequence). Trimming shortened V by 0 bases and J by 5 bases, and 7 bases separated the two germline ends. The CDR3 consists of 14 residues. The CDR3 DNA reads as TGTGCCACCAGCAGAGACAGGGGAAATGAAAAACTGTTTTTT. This translates into CATSRDRGNEKLFF.

This clonotype was counted once. V is TRBV12-3 or TRBV12-4 and J is TRBJ1-1; 9 nucleotides align to TRBD1. V was pared by 5 bases and J by 1 base, with 5 bases of the junction left unmatched. The CDR3 consists of 15 residues. The CDR3 protein is CASSLGTGRNTEAFF. The CDR3 coding sequence is TGTGCCAGCAGTCTAGGGACAGGGAGGAACACTGAAGCTTTCTTT.

The chain links TRBV6-5 to TRBJ2-4; D ambiguous. V lost 6 bases and J 0 bases, leaving 12 bases between the germline ends. Per germline, CDR1 MNHEY and CDR2 SVGAGI. The CDR3 is 15 residues long. The CDR3 nucleotides are TGTGCCAGCAGCCCTACGGCCGTAGCCAAAAACATTCAGTACTTC. Translation: CASSPTAVAKNIQYF.

The chain links TRBV2 to TRBJ2-2, with a weak D call TRBD2 (6 bases). V was shortened by 7 bases and J by 5 bases, with 20 bases between the two germline ends. The CDR3 length is 16 residues. Germline values: CDR1 SNHLY, CDR2 FYNNEI. The CDR3 DNA reads as TGTGCCAGCACAGGCGTAGCTAGCGTTGGGACCGGGGAGCTGTTTTTT. Translating gives CASTGVASVGTGELFF.

The chain uses TRBV18 and TRBJ2-1; 13 positions match TRBD2. Germline lookup yields CDR1 KGHSH and CDR2 LQKENI. The CDR3 is made up of 17 amino acids. The ends lost 3 bases at V and 8 bases at J; junction bases unmatched: 10. Written as DNA, the CDR3 is TGTGCCAGCTCACCCCAGGGACGGACTAGCGGGAGCTATGAGCAGTTCTTC. As protein: CASSPQGRTSGSYEQFF.